One and the same sample provided the 13 T cell receptor beta chains below, sequenced in a study of T cell responses to AZD1222 COVID-19 vaccine. The assay was immunoSEQ multiplex PCR, and TCRdb's table has in-frame clones only and misses some. Of about 140,000 clones detected, 85% to 95% appear once; the ten largest clones hold 1.2% to 1.5%. Material: peripheral blood, obtained on day 0 of AZD1222 vaccination. Every receptor here comes from an adult in good health.

This chain joins TRBV3-1 (or the pseudogene TRBV3-2) and TRBJ1-2; no clear D. V gave up 0 bases and J gave up 6 bases, with 14 bases separating them. In germline, CDR1 is LGHDT, CDR2 YNNKEL (reference sequence). The CDR3 length is 15 residues. CDR3 region: CASSQDGLGGDGYTF. The CDR3 coding sequence is TGTGCCAGCAGCCAAGATGGGTTAGGCGGGGATGGCTACACCTTC.

This chain uses TRBV2 with TRBJ2-2; TRBD2 matches at 11 bases. After removal of 0 bases from V and 6 bases from J, the junction contained 12 bases not matched to a gene. Germline loops: CDR1 SNHLY, CDR2 FYNNEI. This CDR3 region has 19 residues. The CDR3 reads CASSEAKTSGELKSGELFF. CDR3 nucleotides: TGTGCCAGCAGTGAAGCGAAGACTAGCGGGGAGCTCAAGTCCGGGGAGCTGTTTTTT.

The V call is TRBV7-2, the J call TRBJ2-7; D is possibly TRBD1 (5 bases). Germline loops: CDR1 SGHTA, CDR2 FQGNSA. V lost 5 bases and J 5 bases, leaving 16 bases between the germline ends. This CDR3 has 14 amino acids. The CDR3 DNA reads TGTGCCAGCAGCCCCCAGGGTTATCTCAACGAGCAGTACTTC. Its translation: CASSPQGYLNEQYF.

CDR3 sequence reads: CASSGVVLSEQFF. The CDR3 coding sequence is TGCGCCAGCAGCGGGGTAGTTTTGAGCGAGCAGTTCTTC. The rearrangement links TRBV4-3 to TRBJ2-1; D is uncertain. Germline CDR1 and CDR2: LGHNA and YSLEER. The V end lost 5 bases, the J end lost 10 bases, and 15 bases lay between the germline ends. The CDR3 length is 13 residues.

The chain has TRBV3-1 (or the pseudogene TRBV3-2) and TRBJ2-3, with D possibly matching TRBD2 (5 bases). This CDR3 region has 15 residues. With 2 bases removed from V and 5 bases from J, the gap between germline ends came to 14 bases. CDR1 is LGHDT and CDR2 is YNNKEL in the germline V gene (reference sequence). CDR3 residues: CASSQFGLVGDTQYF. DNA of the CDR3: TGTGCCAGCAGCCAATTCGGACTGGTGGGAGATACGCAGTATTTT.

This clone was observed at least ten times. The chain joins TRBV6-2 or TRBV6-3 to TRBJ2-3; D ambiguous. Germline V CDR1 and CDR2: MNHEY, SVGEGT. Trimming removed 2 bases at V and 3 bases at J, with 6 bases between. The CDR3 is made up of 13 amino acids. For the CDR3, the DNA is TGTGCCAGCAGTTACACTGAGACAGATACGCAGTATTTT. It is translated as CASSYTETDTQYF.

The genes are TRBV3-1 (or the pseudogene TRBV3-2) and TRBJ2-7, with 9 bases lining up with TRBD2. Trimming cost V 1 base and J 1 base; bases outside gene matches: 5. Per germline, CDR1 LGHDT and CDR2 YNNKEL (reference sequence). CDR3 size: 16 residues. CDR3 sequence reads: CASSQGGGAASYEQYF. CDR3 sequence (DNA): TGTGCCAGCAGCCAAGGCGGGGGGGCTGCGTCCTACGAGCAGTACTTC.

This clone showed up many times. V is TRBV10-1 and J is TRBJ1-2, with D tentatively TRBD1 (5 bases). The V end lost 4 bases, the J end lost 7 bases, and 16 bases lay between the germline ends. The V gene's germline CDR1 is WNHNN and CDR2 SYGVQD (reference sequence). The CDR3 spans 14 residues. CDR3 in DNA: TGCGCCAGCAGTGTGCCAGGGCGATGGGGTGGCTACACCTTC. This gives the protein CASSVPGRWGGYTF.

This clone has only one observation. This sequence joins TRBV28 and TRBJ1-4; no firm D call. The CDR3 extends over 15 amino acids. Germline V CDR1 and CDR2: MDHEN, SYDVKM. The V and J ends lost 1 base and 6 bases respectively, with 12 bases between them. The CDR3 DNA sequence: TGTGCCAGCAGTTTATCGCGGAATATATATGAAAAACTGTTTTTT. This sequence encodes CASSLSRNIYEKLFF.

The chain joins TRBV2 to TRBJ2-2; D may correspond to TRBD1 or TRBD2 (6 bases each). CDR1 and CDR2 (germline): SNHLY, FYNNEI. CDR3 length equals 15 residues. Trimming left V 3 bases short and J 7 bases short, with 15 bases between. The CDR3: CASSDEGEEYGELFF. The CDR3 region has the DNA TGTGCCAGCAGTGATGAGGGGGAGGAATACGGGGAGCTGTTTTTT.

This clone was detected only once. The chain couples TRBV6-2 or TRBV6-3 to TRBJ1-1, with D perhaps TRBD1 (5 bases). The V gene's germline CDR1 is MNHEY and CDR2 SVGEGT. Trimming removed 2 bases from V and 0 bases from J, with 10 bases in between. The CDR3 extends over 15 amino acids. CDR3 nucleotide sequence: TGTGCCAGCAGTTACCAGGGTCTCATGAACACTGAAGCTTTCTTT. This translates into CASSYQGLMNTEAFF.

The chain is built from TRBV27 and TRBJ2-3; TRBD2 is a possible D gene (6 bases). The V and J ends lost 4 bases and 9 bases respectively, with 14 bases between them. Germline CDR1 is MNHEY and CDR2 is SMNVEV (reference sequence). The CDR3 is 13 amino acids. The CDR3 coding sequence is TGTGCCAGCAGTTCGACGCTAGCGCCAACGCAGTATTTT. Translated, it gives CASSSTLAPTQYF.

The chain links TRBV7-9 to TRBJ2-2; D may be TRBD1 (6 bases). The CDR3 has 14 amino acids. The V gene lost 4 bases and the J gene lost 4 bases, with 10 bases spanning the gap. Germline V gene lookup returns CDR1 SEHNR and CDR2 FQNEAQ (reference sequence). The CDR3 sequence is CASSSIGGTGELFF. CDR3 nucleotides: TGTGCCAGCAGCTCTATAGGGGGCACCGGGGAGCTGTTTTTT.